The clone carrying this T cell receptor (beta chain) has more than one count but fewer than ten. This record belongs to a study of identifying expanded T cells in peripheral blood. The CDR3 extends over 16 amino acids. Germline-derived CDR1 and CDR2 are MNHEY and SVGAGI. The ends lost 0 bases at V and 0 bases at J; junction bases unmatched: 5. Repertoires were generated with immunoSEQ multiplex PCR, while TCRdb's copy carries only in-frame clones and drops some. The sample holds 51,000 or so clones, approximately 82% seen once. The clonotype originates from a person aged 18 to 75 in good health. The sample taken for sequencing was blood. V usage is TRBV6-5 and J usage is TRBJ2-7; 7 positions agree with TRBD1. The DNA for the CDR3 is TGTGCCAGCAGTTACTCGCTAGGGACAGCCTCCTACGAGCAGTACGTC. As protein: CASSYSLGTASYEQYV.